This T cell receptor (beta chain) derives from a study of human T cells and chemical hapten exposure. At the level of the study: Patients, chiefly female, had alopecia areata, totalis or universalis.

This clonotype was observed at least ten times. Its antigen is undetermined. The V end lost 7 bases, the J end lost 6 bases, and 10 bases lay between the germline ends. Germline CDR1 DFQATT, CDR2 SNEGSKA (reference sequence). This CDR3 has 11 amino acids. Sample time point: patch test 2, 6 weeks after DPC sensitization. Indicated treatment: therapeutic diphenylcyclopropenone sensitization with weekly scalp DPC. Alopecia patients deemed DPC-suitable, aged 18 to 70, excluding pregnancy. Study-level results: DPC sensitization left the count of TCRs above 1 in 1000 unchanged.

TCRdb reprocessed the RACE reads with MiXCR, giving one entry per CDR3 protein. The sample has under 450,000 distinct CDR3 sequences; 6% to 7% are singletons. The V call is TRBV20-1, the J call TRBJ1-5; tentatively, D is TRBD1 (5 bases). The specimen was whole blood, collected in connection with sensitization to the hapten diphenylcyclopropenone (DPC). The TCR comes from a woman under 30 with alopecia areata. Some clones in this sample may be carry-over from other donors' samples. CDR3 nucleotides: TGCAGTGTTCAGGGATCTCAGCCCCAGCATTTT. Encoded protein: CSVQGSQPQHF.